The 11 T cell receptor beta chains listed next were all sequenced from one sample in a study of T-cell reconstitution after alpha-beta-depleted transplantation in children (dated by TCRdb to 2016 to 2017). Taken with the paper, the label for treatment or condition translates to: allogeneic hematopoietic cell transplantation with graft depleted of TCRalphabeta T cells and CD19 B cells. Receptor amplification or capture employed PCR. These reads were obtained on an Illumina HiSeq 2500. TCR libraries were prepared with molecular barcoding, using unique molecular identifiers to normalize TCRbeta repertoire quantification. The public reads were quality trimmed at Q25 with fastp and then assembled into clones with MiXCR by TCRdb, keeping productive beta chains. Each CDR3 protein appears once, grouped with its most common genes and DNA. In all, the sample holds just over 950,000 distinct CDR3 sequences, and around 30% of those were seen once. The ten largest clonotypes hold over 25% of the sample.

Specimen: PBMCs, mostly from graft donor cells, collected 360 days after TCRalphabeta/CD19-depleted stem cell transplant. The receptors come from a boy under two years old who had a stem cell transplant for SCID, so the T cells may come from the graft donor.

The chain employs TRBV6-5 and TRBJ1-1; D call uncertain. V lost 2 bases, J lost 0 bases, and 10 bases lay in between. Germline CDR1 and CDR2: MNHEY and SVGAGI. The CDR3 runs 15 residues. In DNA, the CDR3 is TGTGCCAGCAGTTACACCCCGGGGTTGAACACTGAAGCTTTCTTT. Residues: CASSYTPGLNTEAFF.

The CDR3, as DNA: TGTGCCAGCAGCCCAGAGGTCGTGGACAGGGGGTCCTACAATGAGCAGTTCTTC. Protein sequence: CASSPEVVDRGSYNEQFF. This chain joins TRBV9 and TRBJ2-1, with 10 bases matching TRBD1. The CDR3 runs 18 residues. With V trimmed by 4 bases and J by 1 base, 11 bases remained unmatched. Germline assignment: CDR1 SGDLS and CDR2 YYNGEE.

This sequence joins TRBV28 and TRBJ1-5; 10 nucleotides align to TRBD1. The trim removed 2 bases at V and 4 bases at J, leaving 5 bases unmatched. The CDR3 sequence is 16 residues long. The V gene's germline CDR1 is MDHEN and CDR2 SYDVKM. CDR3 nucleotides: TGTGCCAGCAGTTTACTGGGACAGGGGTCGAATCAGCCCCAGCATTTT. Translation gives CASSLLGQGSNQPQHF.

This clonotype was detected a few times. The rearrangement uses TRBV20-1 and TRBJ1-2; D may be TRBD1 (6 bases). Trimming removed 3 bases at V and 8 bases at J, with 22 bases between. Per the germline V gene, CDR1 is DFQATT and CDR2 is SNEGSKA (reference sequence). The CDR3 totals 15 residues. The CDR3 is CSARGATGQGGGYTF. The CDR3 coding sequence is TGCAGTGCTAGGGGGGCCACTGGCCAAGGTGGAGGCTACACCTTC.

The sample holds many counts of this clonotype. The DNA of the CDR3 is TGCAGTGCCTCGAAGGGACTCATGAACACTGAAGCTTTCTTT. Its translation: CSASKGLMNTEAFF. The chain employs TRBV20-1 and TRBJ1-1; D might be TRBD1 (5 bases). Per germline, CDR1 DFQATT and CDR2 SNEGSKA (reference sequence). This CDR3 has 14 amino acids. Deletions cut 6 bases from V and 0 bases from J, with 14 bases between.

The rearrangement uses TRBV11-2 and TRBJ2-3; 8 bases align to TRBD2. Germline assignment: CDR1 SGHAT and CDR2 FQNNGV. This CDR3 has 19 residues. The V segment lost 1 base and the J segment 1 base; nucleotides outside the gene matches: 13. DNA for the CDR3: TGTGCCAGCAGCTTAGGTCAAGCGGGGGCCCCGGCCCGCACAGATACGCAGTATTTT. Amino acids: CASSLGQAGAPARTDTQYF.

This clonotype was seen more than once but under ten times. The chain joins TRBV2 to TRBJ1-5; tentative D call: TRBD1 (5 bases). This CDR3 contains 14 residues. The germline gives CDR1 SNHLY, CDR2 FYNNEI. The V gene lost 7 bases and the J gene lost 4 bases, with 14 bases spanning the gap. As DNA, the CDR3 is TGTGCCAGCACCCAAGGGGCCGGAAATCAGCCCCAGCATTTT. This translates into CASTQGAGNQPQHF.

The V call is TRBV6-5, the J call TRBJ2-7; 11 bases agree with TRBD2. The CDR3 is 16 residues long. Losses at the gene ends were 0 bases for V and 4 bases for J; bases not matched to a gene: 5. The germline V gene encodes CDR1 MNHEY and CDR2 SVGAGI. The CDR3 spells CASSYSTLAGGYEQYF. CDR3 bases: TGTGCCAGCAGTTACTCGACGCTAGCGGGGGGTTACGAGCAGTACTTC.

This clonotype was detected ten times or more. V gene TRBV4-1 combines with J gene TRBJ2-1, with 9 bases aligning to TRBD1. Germline loops: CDR1 MGHRA, CDR2 YSYEKL. Unmatched junction bases numbered 14, after V lost 4 bases and J lost 4 bases. This CDR3 is built from 18 residues. The CDR3 here is CASSPSGAGTGFYNEQFF. The CDR3 DNA reads TGCGCCAGCAGCCCCAGTGGTGCCGGGACAGGGTTTTACAATGAGCAGTTCTTC.

In this sample, this clonotype turned up a few times. The chain employs TRBV20-1 and TRBJ1-5, with D possibly being TRBD1 (5 bases). The germline V gene encodes CDR1 DFQATT and CDR2 SNEGSKA (reference sequence). V shed 8 bases and J shed 2 bases, with 22 bases lying between them. The CDR3 runs 16 residues. In nucleotides, the CDR3 is TGCAGTAGGTTACGCAGGGAAAAAGAAGGCAATCAGCCCCAGCATTTT. Its translation is CSRLRREKEGNQPQHF.

V gene TRBV4-3 combines with J gene TRBJ2-5; D is unclear. Germline assignment: CDR1 LGHNA and CDR2 YSLEER. The CDR3 totals 15 residues. V gave up 0 bases and J gave up 4 bases, with 12 bases separating them. CDR3 region: CASSQDPGSAETQYF. The CDR3, as DNA: TGCGCCAGCAGCCAAGATCCGGGCTCGGCAGAGACCCAGTACTTC.